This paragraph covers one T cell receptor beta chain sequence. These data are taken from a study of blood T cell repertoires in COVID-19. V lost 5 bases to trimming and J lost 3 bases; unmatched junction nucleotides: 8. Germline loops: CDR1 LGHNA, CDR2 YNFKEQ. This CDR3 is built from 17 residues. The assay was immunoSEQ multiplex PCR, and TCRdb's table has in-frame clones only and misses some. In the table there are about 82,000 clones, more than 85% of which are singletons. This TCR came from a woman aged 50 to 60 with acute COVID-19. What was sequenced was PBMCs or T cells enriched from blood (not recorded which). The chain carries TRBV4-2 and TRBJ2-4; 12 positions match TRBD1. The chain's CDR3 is CASSEGQGAPGKNIQYF. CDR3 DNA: TGTGCCAGCAGCGAGGGACAGGGGGCCCCCGGCAAAAACATTCAGTACTTC.